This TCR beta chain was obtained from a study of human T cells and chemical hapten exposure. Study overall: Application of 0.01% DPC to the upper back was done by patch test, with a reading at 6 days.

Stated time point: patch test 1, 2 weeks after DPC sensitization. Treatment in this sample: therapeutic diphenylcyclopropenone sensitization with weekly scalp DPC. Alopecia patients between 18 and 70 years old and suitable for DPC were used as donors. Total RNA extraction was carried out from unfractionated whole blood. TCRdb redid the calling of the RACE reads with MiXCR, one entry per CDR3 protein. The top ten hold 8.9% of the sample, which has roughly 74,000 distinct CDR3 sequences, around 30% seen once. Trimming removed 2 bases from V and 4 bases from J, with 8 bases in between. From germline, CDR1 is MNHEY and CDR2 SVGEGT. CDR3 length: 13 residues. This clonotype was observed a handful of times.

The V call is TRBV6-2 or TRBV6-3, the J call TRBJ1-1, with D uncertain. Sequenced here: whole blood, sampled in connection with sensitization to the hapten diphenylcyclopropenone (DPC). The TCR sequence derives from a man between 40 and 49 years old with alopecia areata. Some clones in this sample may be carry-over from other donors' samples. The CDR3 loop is CASSYVGSTEAFF. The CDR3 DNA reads TGTGCCAGCAGTTACGTGGGGTCCACTGAAGCTTTCTTT.